This T cell receptor beta chain is drawn from a study of blood T cell repertoires in COVID-19. The protocol was immunoSEQ multiplex PCR, while the TCRdb copy is restricted to in-frame clones and leaves out a portion. The data contain roughly 230,000 clones, 83% of them seen just once; the ten biggest clones take up more than 5%. Remarks on this clone: One junction end disagrees with the germline gene, perhaps due to a read error.

Germline V gives CDR1 SSHAT, CDR2 FNYEAQ (reference sequence). This CDR3 is built from 12 residues. The V and J genes are TRBV7-7 and TRBJ2-2; no clear D gene. The sample taken for sequencing was peripheral blood. The sequence was obtained from a human donor in a cohort sampled during active COVID-19. DNA of the CDR3: TGTGCTAGCAGTACTCACACCGGGGAGCTGTTTTTT. As protein: CASSTHTGELFF.